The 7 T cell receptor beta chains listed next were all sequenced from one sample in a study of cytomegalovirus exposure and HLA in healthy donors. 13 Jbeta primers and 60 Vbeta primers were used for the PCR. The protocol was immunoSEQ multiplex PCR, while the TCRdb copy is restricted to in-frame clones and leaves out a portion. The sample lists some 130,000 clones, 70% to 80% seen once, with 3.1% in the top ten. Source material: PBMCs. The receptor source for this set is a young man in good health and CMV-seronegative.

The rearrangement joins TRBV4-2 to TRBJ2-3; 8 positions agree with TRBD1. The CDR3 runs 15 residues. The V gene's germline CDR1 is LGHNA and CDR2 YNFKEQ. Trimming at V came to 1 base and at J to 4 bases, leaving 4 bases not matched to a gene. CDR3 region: CASSQGTGTPDTQYF. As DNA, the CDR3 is TGTGCCAGCAGCCAAGGGACAGGGACGCCAGATACGCAGTATTTT.

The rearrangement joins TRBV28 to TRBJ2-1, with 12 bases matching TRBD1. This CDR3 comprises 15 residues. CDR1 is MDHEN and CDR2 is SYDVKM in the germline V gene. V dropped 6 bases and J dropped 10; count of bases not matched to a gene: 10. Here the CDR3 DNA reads TGTGCCAGCAGCAACCGGGACAGGGGGCTCAAGGAGCAGTTCTTC. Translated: CASSNRDRGLKEQFF.

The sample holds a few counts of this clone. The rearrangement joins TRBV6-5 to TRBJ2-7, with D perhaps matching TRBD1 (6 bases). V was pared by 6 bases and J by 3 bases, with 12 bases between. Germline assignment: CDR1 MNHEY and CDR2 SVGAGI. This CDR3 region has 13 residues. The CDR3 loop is CASSRRDIYEQYF. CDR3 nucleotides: TGTGCCAGCAGCCGCCGGGACATCTACGAGCAGTACTTC.

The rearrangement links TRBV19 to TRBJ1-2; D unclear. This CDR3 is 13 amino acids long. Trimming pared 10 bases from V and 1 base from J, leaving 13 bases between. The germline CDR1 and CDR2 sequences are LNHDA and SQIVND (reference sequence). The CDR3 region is CATEPGNNYGYTF. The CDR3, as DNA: TGTGCCACCGAGCCGGGAAATAACTATGGCTACACCTTC.

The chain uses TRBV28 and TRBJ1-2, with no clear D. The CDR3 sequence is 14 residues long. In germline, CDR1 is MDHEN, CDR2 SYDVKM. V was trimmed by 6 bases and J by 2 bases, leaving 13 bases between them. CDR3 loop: CASRPAGTNYGYTF. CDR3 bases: TGTGCCAGCAGACCCGCGGGAACCAACTATGGCTACACCTTC.

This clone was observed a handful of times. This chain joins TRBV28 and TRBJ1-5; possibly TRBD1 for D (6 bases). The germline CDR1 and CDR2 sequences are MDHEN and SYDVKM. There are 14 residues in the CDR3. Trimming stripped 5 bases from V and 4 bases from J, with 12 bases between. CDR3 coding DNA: TGTGCCAGCAGTAGTGAGGGGGAAAATCAGCCCCAGCATTTT. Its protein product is CASSSEGENQPQHF.

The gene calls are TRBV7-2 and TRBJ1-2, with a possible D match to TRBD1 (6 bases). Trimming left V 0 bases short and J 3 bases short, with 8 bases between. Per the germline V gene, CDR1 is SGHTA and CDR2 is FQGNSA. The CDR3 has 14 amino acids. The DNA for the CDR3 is TGTGCCAGCAGCTTAGCCAGGGGCGACTATGGCTACACCTTC. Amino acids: CASSLARGDYGYTF.